This TCR beta chain was recorded in a study of human T cells and chemical hapten exposure. TCRdb reanalysed the RACE reads using MiXCR and keeps one entry per CDR3 protein. The sample includes tens of thousands of distinct CDR3 sequences, over 7.5% of them seen just once. This clonotype was counted between two and nine times. Regarding time point: patch test 3, about 24 weeks after DPC sensitization. Treatment: therapeutic diphenylcyclopropenone sensitization with weekly scalp DPC. Total RNA was extracted from unfractionated whole blood. The specimen comprised whole blood, sampled in connection with sensitization to the hapten diphenylcyclopropenone (DPC). This clonotype originated in a man in his fifties with alopecia areata. Some clones in this sample may be carry-over from other donors' samples.

CDR3 sequence reads: CASTPDRDEQYF. As DNA, the CDR3 is TGTGCCAGCACCCCGGACAGGGACGAGCAGTACTTC. The gene calls are TRBV28 and TRBJ2-7, with 8 bases that match TRBD1. CDR3 length: 12 residues. The germline CDR1 and CDR2 sequences are MDHEN and SYDVKM. Trimming at V came to 7 bases and at J to 5 bases, leaving 4 bases not matched to a gene.